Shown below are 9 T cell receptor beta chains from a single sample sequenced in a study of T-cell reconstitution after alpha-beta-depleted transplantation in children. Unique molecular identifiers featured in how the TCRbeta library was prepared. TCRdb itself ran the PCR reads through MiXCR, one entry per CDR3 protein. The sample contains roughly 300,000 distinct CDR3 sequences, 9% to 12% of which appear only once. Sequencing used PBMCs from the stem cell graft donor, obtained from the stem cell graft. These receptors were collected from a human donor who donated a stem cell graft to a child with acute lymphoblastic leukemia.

The CDR3 reads CASSRQGDPEFYNEQFF. In DNA, the CDR3 is TGTGCCAGCAGCAGACAGGGGGACCCGGAGTTCTACAATGAGCAGTTCTTC. The rearrangement joins TRBV11-2 to TRBJ2-1, with 9 bases aligning to TRBD1. CDR1 is SGHAT, CDR2 FQNNGV, per germline. J was trimmed by 3 bases and V by 5 bases; bases with no gene match: 11. This CDR3 has 17 residues.

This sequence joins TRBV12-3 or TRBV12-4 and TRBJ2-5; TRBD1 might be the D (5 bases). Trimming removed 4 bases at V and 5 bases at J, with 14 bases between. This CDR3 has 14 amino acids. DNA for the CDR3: TGTGCCAGCAGTTCAACAGGTCCTGGGGAGACCCAGTACTTC. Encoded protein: CASSSTGPGETQYF.

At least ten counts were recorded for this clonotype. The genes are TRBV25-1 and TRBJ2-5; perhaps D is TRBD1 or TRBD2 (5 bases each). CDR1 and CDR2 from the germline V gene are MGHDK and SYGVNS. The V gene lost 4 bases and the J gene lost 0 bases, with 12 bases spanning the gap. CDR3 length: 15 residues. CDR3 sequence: CASSAVLGDQETQYF. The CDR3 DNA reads TGTGCCAGCAGTGCTGTCTTGGGGGACCAAGAGACCCAGTACTTC.

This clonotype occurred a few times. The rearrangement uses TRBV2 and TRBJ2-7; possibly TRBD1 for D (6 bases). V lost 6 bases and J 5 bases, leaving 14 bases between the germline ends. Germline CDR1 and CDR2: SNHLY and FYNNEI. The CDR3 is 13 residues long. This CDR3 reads CASRQGDKNEQYF. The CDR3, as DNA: TGTGCCAGCAGACAGGGCGATAAAAACGAGCAGTACTTC.

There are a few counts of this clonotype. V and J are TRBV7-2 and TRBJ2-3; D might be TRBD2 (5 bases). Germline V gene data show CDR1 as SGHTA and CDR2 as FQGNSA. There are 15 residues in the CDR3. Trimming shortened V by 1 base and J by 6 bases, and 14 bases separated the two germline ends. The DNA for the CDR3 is TGTGCCAGCAGCTTAGAGGAGCGGAACGTGGATACGCAGTATTTT. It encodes CASSLEERNVDTQYF.

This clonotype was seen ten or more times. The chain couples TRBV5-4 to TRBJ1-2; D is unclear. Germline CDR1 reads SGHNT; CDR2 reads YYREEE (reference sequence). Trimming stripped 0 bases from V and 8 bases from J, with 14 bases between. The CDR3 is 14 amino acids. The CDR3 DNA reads TGTGCCAGCAGCTTGGGATGGAGGTCTAGCGGCTACACCTTC. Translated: CASSLGWRSSGYTF.

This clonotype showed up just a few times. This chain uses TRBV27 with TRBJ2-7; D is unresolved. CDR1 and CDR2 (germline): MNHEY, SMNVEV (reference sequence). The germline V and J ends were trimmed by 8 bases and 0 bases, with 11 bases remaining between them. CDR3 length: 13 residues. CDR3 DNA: TGTGCCAGCGGGGTTCAAAGCTCCTACGAGCAGTACTTC. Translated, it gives CASGVQSSYEQYF.

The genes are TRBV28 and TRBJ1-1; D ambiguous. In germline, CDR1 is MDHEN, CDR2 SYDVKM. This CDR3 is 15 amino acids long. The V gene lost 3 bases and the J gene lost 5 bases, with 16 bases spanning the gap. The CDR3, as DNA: TGTGCCAGCAGTTTGTCCCAGGTGTATAGGACTGAAGCTTTCTTT. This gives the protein CASSLSQVYRTEAFF.

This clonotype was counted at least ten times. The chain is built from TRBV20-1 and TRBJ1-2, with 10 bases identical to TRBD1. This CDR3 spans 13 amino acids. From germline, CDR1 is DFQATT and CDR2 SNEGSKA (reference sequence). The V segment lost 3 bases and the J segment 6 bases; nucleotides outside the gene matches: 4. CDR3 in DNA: TGCAGTGCTAGGGCCGGGACAGGGGATGGCTACACCTTC. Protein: CSARAGTGDGYTF.